The 11 T cell receptor beta chains presented below share a single source sample, sequenced in a study of cytomegalovirus exposure and HLA in healthy donors. It was with 60 Vbeta and 13 Jbeta primers that the PCR ran. The repertoire was sequenced with immunoSEQ multiplex PCR; TCRdb's copy has only in-frame clones and lacks some. The sample records about 180,000 clones, over 60% being singletons. The sequencing sample was made of PBMCs. The receptors here all came from a man aged 40-49 years in good health and CMV-seronegative.

This clone has just one count. The chain uses TRBV27 and TRBJ2-2, with a tentative D call TRBD1 (6 bases). The V gene's germline CDR1 is MNHEY and CDR2 SMNVEV (reference sequence). With 4 bases removed from V and 6 bases from J, the gap between germline ends came to 15 bases. This CDR3 spans 15 amino acids. The CDR3 loop reads CASSSPGQIAGELFF. CDR3 nucleotide sequence: TGTGCCAGCAGTTCCCCCGGACAGATTGCCGGGGAGCTGTTTTTT.

The rearrangement joins TRBV7-6 to TRBJ1-3; D is possibly TRBD1 (6 bases). Germline lookup yields CDR1 SGHVS and CDR2 FNYEAQ. CDR3 length equals 14 residues. The germline V and J ends were trimmed by 8 bases and 4 bases, with 15 bases remaining between them. This CDR3 is CASGGQSMGNTIYF. The DNA of the CDR3 is TGTGCCAGCGGCGGACAGTCCATGGGAAACACCATATATTTT.

J is TRBJ2-1 and V is TRBV29-1, with 12 bases fitting TRBD2. The CDR3 consists of 16 residues. J lost 0 bases, V lost 7 bases, and 7 bases had no gene match. The germline V gene has CDR1 SQVTM and CDR2 ANQGSEA. The CDR3 region is CSARRTSGASYNEQFF. The CDR3 DNA reads as TGCAGCGCTAGGAGGACTAGCGGGGCCTCCTACAATGAGCAGTTCTTC.

In regard to this clone: Its ends do not fully match the called genes, so a read error is possible. The chain has TRBV7-9 and TRBJ2-5; D not certain. The CDR3 covers 12 residues. Germline loops: CDR1 SEHNR, CDR2 FQNEAQ (reference sequence). CDR3 DNA sequence: TGTTCCAGCAGCCAGTCCTCGGAGACCCAGTACTTC. Its protein product is CSSSQSSETQYF.

The chain joins TRBV11-3 to TRBJ2-1; D is perhaps TRBD2 (5 bases). The germline V gene encodes CDR1 SGHNT and CDR2 YENEEA. This CDR3 has 12 amino acids. Trimming cost V 4 bases and J 8 bases, with 9 bases left between them. CDR3 bases: TGTGCCAGCAGCTCTGGACTTGATGAGCAGTTCTTC. Translation gives CASSSGLDEQFF. The whole variable domain, filled in from reference TRBV11-3 and TRBJ2-1, reads EAGVVQSPRYKIIEKKQPVAFWCNPISGHNTLYWYLQNLGQGPELLIRYENEEAVDDSQLPKDRFSAERLKGVDSTLKIQPAELGDSAVYLCASSSGLDEQFFGPGTRLTVL.

This clone was counted a single time. This sequence joins TRBV6-5 and TRBJ2-7; D is ambiguous. Trimming left V 3 bases short and J 1 base short, with 10 bases between. There are 14 residues in the CDR3. Germline lookup yields CDR1 MNHEY and CDR2 SVGAGI. The CDR3 loop is CASSYQSRSYEQYF. The CDR3 DNA follows: TGTGCCAGCAGTTATCAATCCCGGTCCTACGAGCAGTACTTC.

The CDR3 loop reads CASSPGQGNSGNTIYF. Here the CDR3 DNA reads TGTGCCAGCTCACCCGGACAGGGCAACTCTGGAAACACCATATATTTT. The V gene is TRBV18, the J gene TRBJ1-3; TRBD1 agrees at 8 bases. The CDR3 runs 16 residues. V lost 3 bases and J lost 0; bases outside the gene matches: 4. Germline V gene data show CDR1 as KGHSH and CDR2 as LQKENI.

Notes on this clone: The sample carries other DNA sequences with the same CDR3. This rearrangement joins TRBV5-1 to TRBJ2-7; TRBD1 matches at 9 bases. Germline CDR1 SGHRS, CDR2 YFSETQ. This CDR3 has 14 amino acids. The J segment lost 2 bases and the V segment lost 0 bases, leaving 0 bases of the junction unmatched. CDR3 coding DNA: TGCGCCAGCAGCTTGGGACAGGGGGCCTACGAGCAGTACTTC. This encodes CASSLGQGAYEQYF.

CDR3 bases: TGTGCCAGCAGCTTATTTCAGGGGCCGGATGGCAATCAGCCCCAGCATTTT. The encoded protein is CASSLFQGPDGNQPQHF. This sequence joins TRBV7-2 and TRBJ1-5, with TRBD1 as a possible D gene (6 bases). Trimming took 2 bases from V and 2 from J, leaving 16 bases between them. CDR1 is SGHTA and CDR2 is FQGNSA in the germline V gene. CDR3 length: 17 amino acids.

The V call is TRBV27, the J call TRBJ1-4; 8 bases align to TRBD1. This CDR3 spans 13 amino acids. Germline V gives CDR1 MNHEY, CDR2 SMNVEV (reference sequence). V was clipped by 8 bases and J by 4 bases; unmatched bases: 3. The CDR3 DNA is TGTGCCAGCGGGGACAGGTTTAATGAAAAACTGTTTTTT. Its translation: CASGDRFNEKLFF. Full variable domain (remainder filled in from reference TRBV27 and TRBJ1-4): EAQVTQNPRYLITVTGKKLTVTCSQNMNHEYMSWYRQDPGLGLRQIYYSMNVEVTDKGDVPEGYKVSRKEKRNFPLILESPSPNQTSLYFCASGDRFNEKLFFGSGTQLSVL.

Only a few counts were recorded for this clone. The chain couples TRBV27 to TRBJ2-2, with 12 positions matching TRBD2. CDR3 length: 17 residues. V dropped 6 bases and J dropped 2; count of bases not matched to a gene: 7. Germline V gene data show CDR1 as MNHEY and CDR2 as SMNVEV (reference sequence). CDR3 sequence: CASSVRLAGANTGELFF. CDR3 coding DNA: TGTGCCAGCAGCGTAAGACTAGCGGGGGCCAACACCGGGGAGCTGTTTTTT.